This T cell receptor (beta chain) was captured in a study of blood T cell repertoires in COVID-19. Sequenced by immunoSEQ multiplex PCR; TCRdb stores in-frame clones only, minus some. Among 200,000 or so clones listed, about 80% were seen once. With 0 bases removed from V and 2 bases from J, the gap between germline ends came to 13 bases. The germline gives CDR1 GTSNPN, CDR2 SVGIG (reference sequence). CDR3 length equals 16 residues. The gene calls are TRBV30 and TRBJ1-4; D gene unclear. The sequence derives from a human donor with acute or convalescent COVID-19. The donor label of this sample is uncertain. Sample: peripheral blood. The CDR3, as DNA: TGTGCCTGGAGTGTACGGCGGGGTCTCACTAATGAAAAACTGTTTTTT. This gives the protein CAWSVRRGLTNEKLFF. Drawing the rest from reference TRBV30 and TRBJ1-4, the complete variable domain is SQTIHQWPATLVQPVGSPLSLECTVEGTSNPNLYWYRQAAGRGLQLLFYSVGIGQISSEVPQNLSASRPQDRQFILSSKKLLLSDSGFYLCAWSVRRGLTNEKLFFGSGTQLSVL.